The 31 T cell receptor beta chains presented below share a single source sample, sequenced in a study of blood T cell repertoires in COVID-19. The protocol was immunoSEQ multiplex PCR, while the TCRdb copy is restricted to in-frame clones and leaves out a portion. The repertoire holds hundreds of thousands of clones, with roughly nine tenths as singletons. The specimen was PBMCs or T cells enriched from blood (not recorded which). These TCRs come from a woman between 40 and 55 years old who had recovered from COVID-19.

This clone appeared once. The chain carries TRBV2 and TRBJ2-3; TRBD2 might be the D (5 bases). The CDR3 runs 12 residues. Trimming stripped 4 bases from V and 7 bases from J, with 9 bases between. Germline V CDR1 and CDR2: SNHLY, FYNNEI. The CDR3 DNA is TGTGCCAGCAGTGCAGAGCGGAATACGCAGTATTTT. This encodes CASSAERNTQYF.

The chain is built from TRBV28 and TRBJ2-4; the match to TRBD2 covers 12 bases. The V gene end was trimmed by 3 bases and the J gene end by 1 base; junction bases not matched to a gene: 4. Looked up from germline, CDR1 is MDHEN and CDR2 is SYDVKM. This CDR3 has 17 amino acids. Here the CDR3 DNA reads TGTGCCAGCAGTTTGACTAGCGGGAGCTTGGCCAAAAACATTCAGTACTTC. The encoded protein is CASSLTSGSLAKNIQYF. The full variable domain, with the rest looked up from reference TRBV28 and TRBJ2-4, is DVKVTQSSRYLVKRTGEKVFLECVQDMDHENMFWYRQDPGLGLRLIYFSYDVKMKEKGDIPEGYSVSREKKERFSLILESASTNQTSMYLCASSLTSGSLAKNIQYFGAGTRLSVL.

The rearrangement joins TRBV4-3 to TRBJ2-6, with unresolved D. V was cut by 4 bases and J by 4 bases, with 20 bases left in between. This CDR3 contains 18 residues. The V gene's germline CDR1 is LGHNA and CDR2 YSLEER. The CDR3 reads CASSPSGILSPGANVLTF. CDR3 nucleotides: TGCGCCAGCAGCCCATCAGGAATCCTCTCTCCCGGGGCCAACGTCCTGACTTTC.

The rearrangement joins TRBV4-3 to TRBJ1-2; 8 nucleotides match TRBD1. The CDR3 has 16 residues. V shed 2 bases and J 2 bases; nucleotides not matched to a gene: 7. Germline V gene sequence: CDR1 LGHNA, CDR2 YSLEER. The CDR3 reads CASSQSGPGGNYGYTF. The CDR3 bases are TGCGCCAGCAGCCAATCGGGGCCAGGGGGCAACTATGGCTACACCTTC.

The J gene is TRBJ2-7, the V gene TRBV29-1; 8 nucleotides align to TRBD1. V trimming: 7 bases; J trimming: 6 bases; junction bases outside the gene matches: 11. The CDR3 runs to 13 residues. Germline CDR1 reads SQVTM; CDR2 reads ANQGSEA. The CDR3 region is CSASGTGSFEQYF. DNA for the CDR3: TGCAGCGCTTCCGGGACAGGTAGTTTCGAGCAGTACTTC.

The chain uses TRBV5-1 and TRBJ2-7; TRBD2 is a possible D gene (6 bases). The germline gives CDR1 SGHRS, CDR2 YFSETQ. The V and J ends lost 0 bases and 0 bases respectively, with 10 bases between them. The CDR3 is 15 amino acids. In DNA form, the CDR3 reads TGCGCCAGCAGCTTGGGGGACTCCCGCTCCTACGAGCAGTACTTC. It codes for CASSLGDSRSYEQYF. Filled out from reference TRBV5-1 and TRBJ2-7, the complete variable domain reads KAGVTQTPRYLIKTRGQQVTLSCSPISGHRSVSWYQQTPGQGLQFLFEYFSETQRNKGNFPGRFSGRQFSNSRSEMNVSTLELGDSALYLCASSLGDSRSYEQYFGPGTRLTVT.

The chain employs TRBV30 and TRBJ1-2; D is possibly TRBD1 (6 bases). This CDR3 is built from 13 residues. Germline CDR1 GTSNPN, CDR2 SVGIG (reference sequence). The V end lost 2 bases, the J end lost 2 bases, and 9 bases lay between the germline ends. The CDR3 nucleotides read TGTGCCTGGAGTACGGGGGGCAACTATGGCTACACCTTC. Translating it yields CAWSTGGNYGYTF. The complete variable domain, with remaining parts taken from reference TRBV30 and TRBJ1-2, reads SQTIHQWPATLVQPVGSPLSLECTVEGTSNPNLYWYRQAAGRGLQLLFYSVGIGQISSEVPQNLSASRPQDRQFILSSKKLLLSDSGFYLCAWSTGGNYGYTFGSGTRLTVV.

This chain links TRBV24-1 with TRBJ2-4, with 8 bases matching TRBD1. Trimming took 2 bases from V and 8 from J; bases not matched to a gene: 10. The CDR3 has 16 residues. Germline CDR1 is KGHDR and CDR2 is SFDVKD. Written as DNA, the CDR3 is TGTGCCACCAGTGATTCCCGACAGGGGAAATCACACATTCAGTACTTC. Its protein is CATSDSRQGKSHIQYF.

The chain has TRBV19 and TRBJ2-1, with TRBD2 identical over 9 bases. The CDR3 consists of 16 residues. The germline V gene has CDR1 LNHDA and CDR2 SQIVND (reference sequence). Trimming took 3 bases from V and 4 from J; bases not matched to a gene: 7. Here the CDR3 reads CASSMSSGTTYNEQFF. Written as DNA, the CDR3 is TGTGCCAGTAGTATGTCTAGCGGGACCACTTACAATGAGCAGTTCTTC.

The chain joins TRBV7-9 to TRBJ2-3, with a possible D match to TRBD2 (5 bases). V was pared by 8 bases and J by 0 bases, with 15 bases between. This CDR3 contains 15 residues. Looked up from germline, CDR1 is SEHNR and CDR2 is FQNEAQ (reference sequence). The CDR3 spells CASAFLATSTDTQYF. In DNA form, the CDR3 reads TGTGCCAGCGCCTTCCTAGCTACTAGCACAGATACGCAGTATTTT. Full variable domain (rest looked up from reference TRBV7-9 and TRBJ2-3): DTGVSQNPRHKITKRGQNVTFRCDPISEHNRLYWYRQTLGQGPEFLTYFQNEAQLEKSRLLSDRFSAERPKGSFSTLEIQRTEQGDSAMYLCASAFLATSTDTQYFGPGTRLTVL.

CDR3 loop: CASSLAQGTSDKAFF. The CDR3 DNA follows: TGCGCCAGCAGCTTGGCGCAAGGGACATCGGATAAAGCTTTCTTT. The chain combines TRBV5-1 with TRBJ1-1; D is possibly TRBD1 (6 bases). V was trimmed by 0 bases and J by 9 bases, leaving 18 bases between them. This CDR3 contains 15 residues. The germline CDR1 and CDR2 sequences are SGHRS and YFSETQ.

This clone came up once. The V gene is TRBV6-1, the J gene TRBJ2-1; 8 bases match TRBD2. Germline CDR1 and CDR2: MNHNS and SASEGT. The trim removed 8 bases at V and 7 bases at J, leaving 10 bases unmatched. This CDR3 is 14 amino acids long. CDR3 residues: CASVREGRENEQFF. The CDR3, as DNA: TGTGCCAGCGTCCGGGAGGGCCGAGAGAATGAGCAGTTCTTC.

The chain recombines TRBV7-9 with TRBJ1-1, with D perhaps matching TRBD1 (5 bases). The CDR3 runs 11 residues. Germline-derived CDR1 and CDR2 are SEHNR and FQNEAQ (reference sequence). The V and J ends lost 7 bases and 7 bases respectively, with 10 bases between them. The CDR3 coding sequence is TGTGCCAGCACCCAGGGTGTTGAAGCTTTCTTT. Its protein product is CASTQGVEAFF. Filled out from reference TRBV7-9 and TRBJ1-1, the complete variable domain reads DTGVSQNPRHKITKRGQNVTFRCDPISEHNRLYWYRQTLGQGPEFLTYFQNEAQLEKSRLLSDRFSAERPKGSFSTLEIQRTEQGDSAMYLCASTQGVEAFFGQGTRLTVV.

The J gene is TRBJ1-2, the V gene TRBV5-1; 8 nucleotides agree with TRBD1. This CDR3 contains 16 residues. The germline V gene has CDR1 SGHRS and CDR2 YFSETQ. Trimming took 4 bases from V and 0 from J; bases not matched to a gene: 8. The CDR3 is CASSGDRSNANYGYTF. Written as DNA, the CDR3 is TGCGCCAGCAGCGGGGACAGGTCAAATGCTAACTATGGCTACACCTTC.

The CDR3 here is CASSRDRVDEQFF. The CDR3 nucleotides read TGTGCCAGCAGCCGCGACAGGGTCGATGAGCAGTTCTTC. This chain uses TRBV12-3 or TRBV12-4 with TRBJ2-1; TRBD1 aligns across 7 bases. The CDR3 is 13 amino acids. With V trimmed by 6 bases and J by 8 bases, 7 bases remained unmatched.

This clone was recorded a few times. The CDR3 DNA follows: TGTGCCAGCAGTTTAGGGGACCCAGGGGGTAATGAGCAGTTCTTC. Translated: CASSLGDPGGNEQFF. J is TRBJ2-1 and V is TRBV27, with 7 bases that match TRBD1. The junction had 8 bases not matched to a gene; V was cut back by 2 bases and J by 7 bases. The CDR3 sequence is 15 residues long. Per germline, CDR1 MNHEY and CDR2 SMNVEV (reference sequence).

The chain recombines TRBV30 with TRBJ2-1, with 13 bases lining up with TRBD2. V lost 2 bases, J lost 10 bases, and 5 bases stayed unmatched. Germline CDR1 GTSNPN, CDR2 SVGIG (reference sequence). The CDR3 is made up of 14 amino acids. The CDR3 region has the DNA TGTGCCTGGAGTACCCGGACTAGCGGGAGAGAGCAGTTCTTC. This translates into CAWSTRTSGREQFF.

The rearrangement links TRBV11-2 to TRBJ2-3; TRBD2 matches at 12 bases. Per the germline V gene, CDR1 is SGHAT and CDR2 is FQNNGV. The CDR3 totals 16 residues. The ends lost 5 bases at V and 5 bases at J; junction bases unmatched: 8. CDR3 protein: CASSIRASGRVDTQYF. The DNA of the CDR3 is TGTGCCAGCAGCATAAGGGCTAGCGGGAGGGTAGATACGCAGTATTTT.

This chain joins TRBV9 and TRBJ1-5; D is undetermined. CDR3 length: 13 residues. Trimming took off 4 bases at V and 7 bases at J, with 12 bases between the two ends. CDR1 is SGDLS, CDR2 YYNGEE, per germline. CDR3 nucleotide sequence: TGTGCCAGCAGCCCTCGCCCTGAGCAGCCCCAGCATTTT. Translation: CASSPRPEQPQHF.

The chain carries TRBV7-2 and TRBJ2-7; TRBD2 agrees at 11 bases. The CDR3 is 17 amino acids. Looked up from germline, CDR1 is SGHTA and CDR2 is FQGNSA. V lost 1 base, J lost 1 base, and 6 bases stayed unmatched. This CDR3 reads CASSLGRLAGGSYEQYF. CDR3 bases: TGTGCCAGCAGCTTAGGGCGGCTAGCGGGAGGTTCCTACGAGCAGTACTTC.

CDR3 residues: CASSGRQNTGELFF. In DNA form, the CDR3 reads TGTGCCAGCAGCGGACGACAGAACACCGGGGAGCTGTTTTTT. This chain connects TRBV9 to TRBJ2-2, with D uncertain. CDR3 length: 14 residues. The germline gives CDR1 SGDLS, CDR2 YYNGEE. The V and J ends lost 3 bases and 1 base respectively, with 7 bases between them.

The chain is built from TRBV2 and TRBJ1-6; tentative D call: TRBD1 (5 bases). Germline loops: CDR1 SNHLY, CDR2 FYNNEI. This CDR3 spans 13 amino acids. V lost 9 bases, J lost 10 bases, and 16 bases lay in between. The CDR3 sequence is CASGAGGESPLHF. The CDR3 DNA is TGTGCCAGTGGCGCCGGGGGAGAATCACCCCTCCACTTT.

The genes are TRBV7-2 and TRBJ2-2; D ambiguous. Between the trimmed V and J ends, which lost 6 bases and 8 bases, there was a span of 13 bases. The CDR3 contains 13 residues. Germline V gene sequence: CDR1 SGHTA, CDR2 FQGNSA. CDR3 region: CASRVERLGELFF. Here the CDR3 DNA reads TGTGCCAGCAGGGTTGAGAGGCTGGGGGAGCTGTTTTTT.

The V call is TRBV28, the J call TRBJ2-1; TRBD2 aligns across 11 bases. The V segment lost 6 bases and the J segment 6 bases; nucleotides outside the gene matches: 4. Looked up from germline, CDR1 is MDHEN and CDR2 is SYDVKM. This CDR3 has 14 amino acids. CDR3 sequence reads: CASRSSGRSNEQFF. The CDR3 DNA is TGTGCCAGCAGGTCTAGCGGGAGGTCCAATGAGCAGTTCTTC. Based on the CDR3 plus reference TRBV28 and TRBJ2-1, the full variable domain is DVKVTQSSRYLVKRTGEKVFLECVQDMDHENMFWYRQDPGLGLRLIYFSYDVKMKEKGDIPEGYSVSREKKERFSLILESASTNQTSMYLCASRSSGRSNEQFFGPGTRLTVL.

The chain links TRBV5-1 to TRBJ1-2, with TRBD1 matching 8 bases. The CDR3 is 17 residues long. The germline CDR1 and CDR2 sequences are SGHRS and YFSETQ. V was pared by 3 bases and J by 3 bases, with 13 bases of the junction left unmatched. This chain's CDR3 is CASSSGTGQYRHYGYTF. Here the CDR3 DNA reads TGCGCCAGCAGCTCCGGGACAGGACAATATCGGCACTATGGCTACACCTTC.

J is TRBJ2-4 and V is TRBV7-9, with a weak D call TRBD1 (6 bases). The V and J ends lost 8 bases and 9 bases respectively, with 26 bases between them. CDR1 SEHNR and CDR2 FQNEAQ come from the germline V gene (reference sequence). The CDR3 covers 16 residues. CDR3 DNA: TGTGCCAGCTTACCCGACGGGACAACCCCGGGGAGCATTCAGTACTTC. It specifies CASLPDGTTPGSIQYF.

The chain employs TRBV7-9 and TRBJ1-1; D ambiguous. The CDR3 is 14 amino acids. V lost 5 bases to trimming and J lost 1 base, with 11 bases between them. Germline V gene data show CDR1 as SEHNR and CDR2 as FQNEAQ (reference sequence). CDR3 DNA: TGTGCCAGCAGCCCCGCGCGAAAGAACACTGAAGCTTTCTTT. This encodes CASSPARKNTEAFF.

The V and J genes are TRBV10-3 and TRBJ2-3; D is undetermined. CDR3 length: 13 amino acids. Germline V lookup: CDR1 ENHRY, CDR2 SYGVKD. V was pared by 3 bases and J by 0 bases, with 4 bases between. The CDR3 is CAISDTSTDTQYF. The CDR3 DNA reads TGTGCCATCAGTGATACAAGCACAGATACGCAGTATTTT.

The V call is TRBV12-3 or TRBV12-4, the J call TRBJ2-1; 8 nucleotides line up with TRBD1. The CDR3 spans 12 residues. Trimming cost V 2 bases and J 14 bases; bases outside gene matches: 5. CDR3 sequence reads: CASSLLSGQEFF. CDR3 DNA sequence: TGTGCCAGCAGTTTACTATCGGGACAGGAGTTCTTC.

The sample holds a few counts of this clone. The V gene is TRBV7-8, the J gene TRBJ1-5, with TRBD1 as a possible D gene (5 bases). Germline V gene sequence: CDR1 SGHVS, CDR2 FQNEAQ. This CDR3 contains 16 residues. Trimming pared 5 bases from V and 2 bases from J, leaving 16 bases between. This CDR3 reads CASSPFLGLGNQPQHF. CDR3 bases: TGTGCCAGCAGCCCCTTCCTGGGGCTCGGCAATCAGCCCCAGCATTTT. Variable domain in full (rest from reference TRBV7-8 and TRBJ1-5): GAGVSQSPRYKVAKRGQDVALRCDPISGHVSLFWYQQALGQGPEFLTYFQNEAQLDKSGLPSDRFFAERPEGSVSTLKIQRTQQEDSAVYLCASSPFLGLGNQPQHFGDGTRLSIL.

The rearrangement uses TRBV9 and TRBJ1-6; maybe TRBD1 (6 bases). Per the germline V gene, CDR1 is SGDLS and CDR2 is YYNGEE. V lost 3 bases and J 6 bases, leaving 13 bases between the germline ends. The CDR3 consists of 15 residues. CDR3 loop: CASSAEGVPNSPLHF. The CDR3 DNA follows: TGTGCCAGCAGCGCCGAGGGGGTTCCTAATTCACCCCTCCACTTT.